This entry concerns a single T cell receptor (beta chain). Antigen specificity is unknown. These data belong to a study of shared clonotypes between healthy human individuals. Selected positively for CCR7 and CD45RO-negative, naive CD8 cells excluded terminally differentiated effector memory CD45RA+ cells. Germline CDR1 is MNHEY and CDR2 is SMNVEV (reference sequence). This CDR3 region has 14 residues. V lost 6 bases and J 5 bases, leaving 14 bases between the germline ends. The protocol was immunoSEQ multiplex PCR, while the TCRdb copy is restricted to in-frame clones and leaves out a portion. This table holds roughly 600,000 clones, about 98% found once. Overall study results and limits: Clonotypes not shared had lower generation probabilities than those common to all four donors.

The sequenced sample was naive CD8+ T cells sorted from blood. The chain uses TRBV27 and TRBJ2-1; maybe TRBD2 (6 bases). The receptor was derived from a man aged 30 to 39 in good health. The CDR3 DNA is TGTGCCAGCAGGGCCCTAGCGCCTCACAATGAGCAGTTCTTC. Translating gives CASRALAPHNEQFF.